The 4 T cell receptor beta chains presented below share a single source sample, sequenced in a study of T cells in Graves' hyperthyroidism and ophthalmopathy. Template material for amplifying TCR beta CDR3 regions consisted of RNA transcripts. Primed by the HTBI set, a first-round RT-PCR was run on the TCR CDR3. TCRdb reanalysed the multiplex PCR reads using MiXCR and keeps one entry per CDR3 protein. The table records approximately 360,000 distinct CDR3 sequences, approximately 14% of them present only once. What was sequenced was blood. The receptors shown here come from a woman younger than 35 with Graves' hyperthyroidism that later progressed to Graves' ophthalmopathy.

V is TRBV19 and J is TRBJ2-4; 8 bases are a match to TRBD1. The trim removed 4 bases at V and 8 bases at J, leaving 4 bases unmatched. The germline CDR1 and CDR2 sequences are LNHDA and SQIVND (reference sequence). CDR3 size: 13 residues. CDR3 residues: CASSTRQGYIQYF. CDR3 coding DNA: TGTGCCAGTAGTACCCGACAGGGGTACATTCAGTACTTC.

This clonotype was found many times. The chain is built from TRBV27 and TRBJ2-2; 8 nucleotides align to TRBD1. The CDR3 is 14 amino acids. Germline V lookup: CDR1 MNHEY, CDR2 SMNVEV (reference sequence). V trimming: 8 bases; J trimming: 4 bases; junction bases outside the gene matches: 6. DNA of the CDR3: TGTGCCAGCGGGACAGGATTCGTCACCGGGGAGCTGTTTTTT. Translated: CASGTGFVTGELFF.

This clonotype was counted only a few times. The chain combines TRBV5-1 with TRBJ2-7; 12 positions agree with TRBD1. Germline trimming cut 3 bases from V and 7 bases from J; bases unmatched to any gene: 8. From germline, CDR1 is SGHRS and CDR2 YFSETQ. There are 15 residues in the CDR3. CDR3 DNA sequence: TGCGCCAGCAGCTGGGACAGGGGGCGAGTATGGGAGCAGTACTTC. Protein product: CASSWDRGRVWEQYF.

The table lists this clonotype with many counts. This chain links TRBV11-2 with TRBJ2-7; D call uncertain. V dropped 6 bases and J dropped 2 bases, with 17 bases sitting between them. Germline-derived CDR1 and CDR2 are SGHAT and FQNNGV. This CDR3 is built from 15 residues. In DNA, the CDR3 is TGTGCCAGCAGTTCCCCCCGCTCCAAACCCTACGAGCAGTACTTC. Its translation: CASSSPRSKPYEQYF.